This T cell receptor (beta chain) is from a study of T-cell reconstitution after alpha-beta-depleted transplantation in children. TCRbeta library preparation incorporated unique molecular identifiers. TCRdb re-called the PCR reads through MiXCR, storing one row per CDR3 protein. The sample shows about 610,000 distinct CDR3 sequences, about 11% of them seen only once. This clonotype was detected ten times or more. Germline assignment: CDR1 MNHNS and CDR2 SASEGT. This CDR3 is 14 amino acids long. V was clipped by 2 bases and J by 5 bases; unmatched bases: 3. This clonotype was obtained from a human donor who donated a stem cell graft to a child with acute myeloid leukemia. This chain uses TRBV6-1 with TRBJ2-1; 7 bases align to TRBD2. Here the sequenced sample was PBMCs from the stem cell graft donor, taken from the stem cell graft. CDR3: CASSEMRGNNEQFF. CDR3 in DNA: TGTGCCAGCAGTGAAATGCGGGGGAACAATGAGCAGTTCTTC.